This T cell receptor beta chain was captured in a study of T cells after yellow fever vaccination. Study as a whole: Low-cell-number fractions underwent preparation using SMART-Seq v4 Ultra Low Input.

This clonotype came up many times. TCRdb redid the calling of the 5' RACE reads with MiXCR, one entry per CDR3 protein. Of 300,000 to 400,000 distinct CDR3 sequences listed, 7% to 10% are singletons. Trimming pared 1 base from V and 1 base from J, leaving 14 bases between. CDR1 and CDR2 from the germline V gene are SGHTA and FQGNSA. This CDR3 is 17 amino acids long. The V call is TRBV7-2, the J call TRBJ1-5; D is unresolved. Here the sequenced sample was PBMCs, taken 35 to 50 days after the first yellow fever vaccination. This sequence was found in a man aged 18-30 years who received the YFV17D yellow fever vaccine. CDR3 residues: CASSLGPGGSSNQPQHF. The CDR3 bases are TGTGCCAGCAGCTTAGGCCCCGGCGGCAGCAGCAATCAGCCCCAGCATTTT.